Detailed here is one T cell receptor beta chain. What it recognizes is unknown. From germline, CDR1 is SQVTM and CDR2 ANQGSEA. The CDR3 spans 12 residues. Trimming left V 7 bases short and J 2 bases short, with 11 bases between. This sample is drawn from a study of T cells after yellow fever vaccination. Study-wide findings and caveats: Although the secondary response was weaker, it peaked faster, at day 5 versus 15. The booster saw the reappearance of most primary-vaccination clones (about 95% CD4, around 90% CD8).

TCR cDNA, made by 5'RACE template switching, carried an added universal primer site and UMIs. TCRdb analysed the 5' RACE reads with MiXCR anew, one entry per CDR3 protein. Found here are around 300,000 distinct CDR3 sequences, 3.5% to 4.5% of them singletons; the top ten hold just under 20%. The sample in question was PBMCs, obtained 15 days after the yellow fever booster vaccination. This chain joins TRBV29-1 and TRBJ1-1, with D possibly matching TRBD1 (5 bases). This receptor was obtained from a young man who received the YFV17D yellow fever vaccine. CDR3 loop: CSGIQGNTEAFF. The CDR3, as DNA: TGCAGCGGGATTCAGGGAAACACTGAAGCTTTCTTT.